This T cell receptor beta chain was captured by sequencing in a study of T cell responses to AZD1222 COVID-19 vaccine. On this clone: Its specificity is not known.

Assay used: immunoSEQ multiplex PCR; TCRdb lists only in-frame clones, some missing. The repertoire includes approximately 150,000 clones, approximately 89% of them detected once, and 1.5% to 2% sits in the top ten. Analyses pooled second doses at about 4 or about 12 weeks. Study-wide findings and caveats: Spike-specific TCR breadth and depth both grew after two AZD1222 doses. The sample set comprised mostly white British donors with more females, and clonal diversity was possibly underestimated. A reported finding is that nearly half of spike-specific TCRs target unmutated variant regions.

V was trimmed by 3 bases and J by 7 bases, leaving 9 bases between them. CDR1 is ENHRY and CDR2 is SYGVKD in the germline V gene. The CDR3 loop spans 12 amino acids. The material sequenced was peripheral blood, taken 28 days after the second AZD1222 dose. This clonotype was obtained from an adult who received the AZD1222 COVID-19 vaccine. This rearrangement joins TRBV10-3 to TRBJ1-1; D unresolved. The CDR3 loop reads CAISDSGSEAFF. The CDR3 coding sequence is TGTGCCATCAGTGACTCCGGGAGTGAAGCTTTCTTT.